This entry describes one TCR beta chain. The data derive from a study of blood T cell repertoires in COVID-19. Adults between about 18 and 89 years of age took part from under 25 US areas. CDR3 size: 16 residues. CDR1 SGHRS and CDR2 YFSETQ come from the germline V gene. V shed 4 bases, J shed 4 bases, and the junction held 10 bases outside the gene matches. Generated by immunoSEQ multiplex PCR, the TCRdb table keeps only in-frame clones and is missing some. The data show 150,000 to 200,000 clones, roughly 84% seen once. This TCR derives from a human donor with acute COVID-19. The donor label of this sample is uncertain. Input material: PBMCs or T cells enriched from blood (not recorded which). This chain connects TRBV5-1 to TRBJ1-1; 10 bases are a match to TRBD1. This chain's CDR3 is CASSPRTGGIVTEAFF. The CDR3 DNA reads TGCGCCAGCAGCCCTCGGACAGGGGGTATAGTCACTGAAGCTTTCTTT.